These T cell receptor beta chains were read from a single sample in a study of beta chain features in type 1 diabetes. Profiling relied on immunoSEQ multiplex PCR, and the TCRdb table lists in-frame clones only, not all of them. The sample consists of hundreds of thousands of clones, about 17% of them appearing once. What was sequenced was naive CD4+ T cells from blood. The receptors were gathered from a woman aged 18 to 35 in good health. The CDR3 runs from the conserved cysteine through the conserved F or W. Fields, in order: J gene, D gene, V gene, CDR3 protein. The D gene is left open where the match is weak.

TRBJ2-3,TRBD2,TRBV28,CASKLAGSRDTQYF
TRBJ1-5,NA,TRBV15,CATSSPTVSNQPQHF
TRBJ1-5,NA,TRBV28,CASSLTGPRRSNQPQHF
TRBJ2-6,TRBD1,TRBV9,CASSGPDRGNSGANVLTF
TRBJ1-2,NA,TRBV27,CASSQKVSTANYGYTF
TRBJ1-1,TRBD1,TRBV19,CASSDGQARMSRAFF
TRBJ2-3,NA,TRBV6-4,CASSTEGTDTQYF
TRBJ2-5,NA,TRBV10-3,CAISDGETQYF
TRBJ1-1,NA,TRBV6-5,CASRLQRNTEAFF
TRBJ2-5,TRBD2,TRBV10-2,CASRTGTSGSETQYF
TRBJ2-4,TRBD1,TRBV19,CASSDRAADIQYF
TRBJ1-1,NA,TRBV19,CATGPNTEAFF
TRBJ1-2,NA,TRBV29-1,CSVRVDNFLFTF
TRBJ1-2,NA,TRBV18,CASSRAETGYGYTF
TRBJ2-7,NA,TRBV28,CASSKGGASYEQYF
TRBJ1-2,NA,TRBV19,CASATRPGDYGYTF
TRBJ1-5,TRBD1,TRBV28,CASSLSGQGAWGNQPQHF
TRBJ1-3,NA,TRBV19,CASSILGANGNTIYF
TRBJ2-7,TRBD1,TRBV27,CASRGRGLREQYF
TRBJ2-1,TRBD2,TRBV2,CASLSPGRSLGTTSGRGRDEQFF
TRBJ1-2,TRBD1,TRBV5-1,CASSVDRGQGYTF
TRBJ2-5,NA,TRBV20-1,CSARTEETQYF
TRBJ2-1,NA,TRBV6-6,CASSYPTRMTYNEQFF
TRBJ2-7,NA,TRBV7-9,CASSLMGTREDEQYF
TRBJ1-3,NA,TRBV7-2,CASSLSGVAGNTIYF
TRBJ1-2,TRBD1,TRBV15,CATSREMRDRPSGYTF
TRBJ2-1,TRBD2,TRBV27,CASTVVAGGGEQFF
TRBJ2-1,NA,TRBV28,CATQGWLYPGLSSYNEQFF
TRBJ2-1,NA,TRBV28,CASSWAGRYNEQFF
TRBJ2-1,TRBD2,TRBV9,CASSVGSGLAAYNEQFF
TRBJ2-1,TRBD2,TRBV4-1,CASSHRHQPGLADSSYNEQFF